The subject of this entry is one T cell receptor beta chain. This clonotype was picked up many times. Its target antigen remains unknown. No clone much larger than this one lies a single base away; base qualities are absent. Hyperthyroidism patients were aged 18 to 65 years and newly diagnosed, with disease duration of less than 2 months. Any patient with an uncontrolled infection, another autoimmune disease, pregnancy or lactation was excluded. Diagnoses were established on the basis of clinical symptoms, serum thyroxine and TRAb, thyroid ultrasound, and orbital computed tomography. Blood from progressor patients was drawn when they were first diagnosed with hyperthyroidism, before any ophthalmopathy symptoms appeared. Ficoll-Paque density gradient centrifugation was used to isolate PBMCs from about 9.4 ml of fresh peripheral blood. Progressor patients were initially diagnosed with Graves' hyperthyroidism and developed ophthalmopathy during follow-up. Trizol reagent was used to extract total RNA, and RNA quality was then checked on an Agilent 2100 Bioanalyzer.

The TCR beta CDR3 regions were amplified from RNA transcripts. The TCR CDR3 was subjected to a first round of RT-PCR using the HTBI primer set and the Qiagen OneStep RT-PCR kit. Libraries were constructed in a second round of multiplex PCR, after which size selection and purification were carried out. Sequencing of the libraries was done on an Illumina HiSeq2000 using paired-end 100 bp reads. The authors processed their data as follows. SOAPnuke was used to process the raw data, removing reads that contained adapters or uncalled bases, had a mean Phred below 15, or lacked an exact match to the constant primer or identifier. High-quality paired reads were merged using COPE v1.2.5, and each unique nucleotide sequence was defined as a clonotype. MiTCR v1.1 was used to align clonotypes to the IMGT TRBV, TRBD and TRBJ reference segments. The analysis was restricted to V-J combinations with a frequency above 0.0001, which together covered just over 99% of the repertoires. A TCS score was defined as the ratio of F50 (clonal expansion) to E x V (chaos), with BLOSUM62-based TCRdist applied between CDR3 peptides within each V-J. Welch's t-statistics and random forest reduced just over 500 V-J features to around 14, which were used in a naive Bayes classifier (R e1071). TCRdb reprocessed the public reads (quality trimming at Q25 with fastp, clone calling with MiXCR) and kept in-frame beta chains. Each CDR3 protein appears once, grouped with its most common genes and DNA. The V and J calls, along with clone size, are taken from TCRdb and not from the paper's own processing. The sample table shows 350,000 to 450,000 distinct CDR3 sequences, and about 17% are seen once. 30% to 35% of the sample is held by the ten biggest clonotypes.

The data are from a study of T cells in Graves' hyperthyroidism and ophthalmopathy (dated by TCRdb to between 2018 and 2021). About the full investigation: Peripheral blood was sampled at the time of initial diagnosis, prior to any treatment. To identify TCR V-J signatures that set the groups apart, the researchers used a discovery cohort of more than 95 patients, made up of 40 to 45 with Graves' ophthalmopathy and about 55 with stable Graves' hyperthyroidism. In addition, the study compared T-cell repertoires in thyroid tissue and in blood from roughly 6 Graves' hyperthyroidism patients. For training and testing, the 80 to 100 patients in the discovery cohort were randomly divided in a 7:3 ratio. Prospective prediction of ophthalmopathy was tested in an independent validation cohort of some 19 hyperthyroidism patients and roughly 16 patients who later progressed to ophthalmopathy. After blood sampling, hyperthyroidism patients were treated with methimazole at a starting dose of 30 mg daily, and ophthalmopathy patients were treated with high-dose intravenous methylprednisolone. The paper describes TCR Vbeta CDR3 sequencing of about 140 peripheral blood samples, made up of around 41 ophthalmopathy patients, roughly 75 hyperthyroidism patients and some 17 progressor patients.

The CDR3 measures 14 amino acids from cysteine to phenylalanine. Kept here is only the CDR3 DNA, which spans 42 bases and is read in frame from base 1. After removal of 4 bases from V and 7 bases from J, the junction retains 7 bases not matched to a gene. Looking up the germline V gene (reference sequence) yields CDR1 MNHEY and CDR2 SMNVEV. General conclusions and limits of the study: Sample size was not statistically predetermined, and blinding of investigators to group allocation was not performed. During validation, the model predicted progression to ophthalmopathy a median of approximately six months ahead of onset, with around 65% sensitivity and less than 85% specificity. In cross-validation, a model built on a 13 V-J signature told ophthalmopathy apart from stable hyperthyroidism with 85% to 90% sensitivity and roughly 83% specificity, and in testing the same model reached 80%/75%. Most expanded thyroid clonotypes (frequency above 0.001) were also detected in blood, suggesting blood repertoires may reflect thyroid immune responses.

The receptor comes from a woman aged 25 to 39 with Graves' hyperthyroidism that later progressed to Graves' ophthalmopathy. The rearranged segments are TRBV27 and TRBJ2-1; 7 middle bases align to TRBD1. The material sequenced was blood. The nucleotide sequence reads as follows: TGTGCCAGCAGTTCCTACGACAGGGTAAATGAGCAGTTCTTC. Its translation is CASSSYDRVNEQFF.